What follows are 16 T cell receptor beta chains derived from one specimen sequenced in a study of blood T cells in healthy people across ages. Sample-barcoded 5' priming and a J-beta primer mix drove a second PCR of roughly 6 to 12 cycles. TCRdb reanalysed the 5' RACE reads using MiXCR and keeps one entry per CDR3 protein. The sample includes more than 650,000 distinct CDR3 sequences, over 20% of them seen just once. Sequences were obtained from blood. Receptors were obtained from a man aged 65-85 years in good health.

The chain links TRBV28 to TRBJ1-5; D ambiguous. Germline V lookup: CDR1 MDHEN, CDR2 SYDVKM. V was clipped by 7 bases and J by 1 base, with 2 bases between them. The CDR3 has 11 amino acids. CDR3 nucleotides: TGTGCCAGCACAAGCAATCAGCCCCAGCATTTT. This gives the protein CASTSNQPQHF.

The chain is built from TRBV7-9 and TRBJ2-5; D uncertain. Germline lookup yields CDR1 SEHNR and CDR2 FQNEAQ (reference sequence). Between the trimmed V and J ends, which lost 5 bases and 4 bases, there was a span of 11 bases. The CDR3 sequence is 13 residues long. CDR3 protein: CASSLRSRETQYF. In DNA, the CDR3 is TGTGCCAGCAGCCTACGGTCGAGAGAGACCCAGTACTTC.

The chain uses TRBV9 and TRBJ2-3, with 9 bases that match TRBD2. V was clipped by 0 bases and J by 2 bases; unmatched bases: 10. The germline CDR1 and CDR2 sequences are SGDLS and YYNGEE. The CDR3 has 18 residues. The CDR3 region is CASSVDAGGSGDTDTQYF. CDR3 DNA: TGTGCCAGCAGCGTAGACGCGGGAGGGTCTGGGGACACAGATACGCAGTATTTT.

This clonotype turned up a few times. A much larger clone sits a single nucleotide away, making a read error possible. The chain carries TRBV12-3 or TRBV12-4 and TRBJ2-1, with a weak D call TRBD2 (5 bases). The CDR3 contains 13 residues. Trimming pared 11 bases from V and 4 bases from J, leaving 15 bases between. CDR3 sequence (DNA): TGTGCCGCCTCTGGCACGGGGTACAATGAGCAGTTCTTC. This sequence encodes CAASGTGYNEQFF.

The chain carries TRBV7-9 and TRBJ2-1; TRBD1 might be the D (6 bases). V lost 5 bases to trimming and J lost 8 bases, with 16 bases between them. The germline V gene has CDR1 SEHNR and CDR2 FQNEAQ (reference sequence). This CDR3 is built from 14 residues. The CDR3, as DNA: TGTGCCAGCAGCCTCGGACAGCCACATGATGAGCAGTTCTTC. Amino acids: CASSLGQPHDEQFF.

This clonotype has only a few counts. This chain links TRBV5-1 with TRBJ2-1, with D perhaps matching TRBD2 (5 bases). With 4 bases removed from V and 5 bases from J, the gap between germline ends came to 13 bases. Germline V CDR1 and CDR2: SGHRS, YFSETQ. The CDR3 has 14 residues. CDR3 region: CASSVMRDNNEQFF. In nucleotides, the CDR3 is TGCGCCAGCAGCGTCATGAGGGATAACAATGAGCAGTTCTTC.

CDR3 nucleotide sequence: TGTGCCAGCAGCCCCACCGGGACAGACAATGAGCAGTTCTTC. It codes for CASSPTGTDNEQFF. This chain uses TRBV7-3 with TRBJ2-5; TRBD1 matches at 7 bases. TRBJ2-1 matches the DNA end more closely, so the J call is doubtful. Germline CDR1 is SGHTA and CDR2 is FQGTGA. This CDR3 is 14 amino acids long.

About this clonotype itself: At one of its ends the junction is not consistent with the germline gene, which may arise from a read error. This chain links TRBV5-1 with TRBJ2-6; D may be TRBD1 (5 bases). Germline V gene sequence: CDR1 SGHRS, CDR2 YFSETQ. CDR3 size: 16 residues. The CDR3 loop is CASSINLGAGANALTF. For the CDR3, the DNA is TGCGCCAGCAGCATAAATCTAGGGGCTGGGGCCAACGCCCTGACTTTC.

CDR3 bases: TGTGCCATCATCGGGACAGGGAAATCTGGCTACACCTTC. It translates to CAIIGTGKSGYTF. This chain links TRBV10-3 with TRBJ1-2; 9 bases match TRBD1. The CDR3 is made up of 13 amino acids. V dropped 7 bases and J dropped 7; count of bases not matched to a gene: 7. Germline CDR1 and CDR2: ENHRY and SYGVKD.

V and J are TRBV29-1 and TRBJ2-7, with D perhaps assigned TRBD1 or TRBD2 (5 bases each). Germline-derived CDR1 and CDR2 are SQVTM and ANQGSEA. The CDR3 loop spans 12 amino acids. CDR3 nucleotide sequence: TGCAGCGTTATCGAAGGGATGGGGGAGCAGTGCGTC. This codes for CSVIEGMGEQCV.

This clonotype was detected ten times or more. This sequence joins TRBV14 and TRBJ2-1; the D gene could be TRBD1 or TRBD2 (5 bases each). Germline V CDR1 and CDR2: SGHDN, FVKESK. V was shortened by 6 bases and J by 2 bases, with 14 bases between the two germline ends. This CDR3 has 15 amino acids. DNA for the CDR3: TGTGCCAGCAGTCTGAGGGGTCCCGCCTACAATGAGCAGTTCTTC. It translates to CASSLRGPAYNEQFF.

This chain uses TRBV28 with TRBJ2-4; 8 bases are shared with TRBD1. In germline, CDR1 is MDHEN, CDR2 SYDVKM. Trimming cost V 6 bases and J 4 bases; bases outside gene matches: 8. This CDR3 has 15 residues. CDR3 sequence: CASRSQGALKNIQYF. In nucleotides, the CDR3 is TGTGCCAGCAGGTCCCAGGGGGCGCTGAAAAACATTCAGTACTTC.

The chain recombines TRBV6-6 with TRBJ2-7; D call uncertain. The V end lost 2 bases, the J end lost 6 bases, and 14 bases lay between the germline ends. The germline V gene encodes CDR1 MNHNY and CDR2 SVGAGI (reference sequence). This CDR3 has 14 residues. The chain's CDR3 is CASSYPARGPEQYF. In DNA form, the CDR3 reads TGTGCCAGCAGTTACCCAGCCAGAGGTCCCGAGCAGTACTTC.

CDR3 bases: TGTGCCAGCAGCTCCTCGTTGGGCGGGGGGCGGTACAATGAGCAGTTCTTC. This encodes CASSSSLGGGRYNEQFF. J is TRBJ2-1 and V is TRBV7-9, with TRBD2 matching over 8 bases. V was pared by 4 bases and J by 4 bases, with 12 bases of the junction left unmatched. The germline CDR1 and CDR2 sequences are SEHNR and FQNEAQ (reference sequence). CDR3 length: 17 residues. Together with reference TRBV7-9 and TRBJ2-1, the CDR3 gives the full variable domain: DTGVSQNPRHKITKRGQNVTFRCDPISEHNRLYWYRQTLGQGPEFLTYFQNEAQLEKSRLLSDRFSAERPKGSFSTLEIQRTEQGDSAMYLCASSSSLGGGRYNEQFFGPGTRLTVL.

This clonotype was observed a few times. The chain is built from TRBV7-3 and TRBJ2-1, with 8 bases matching TRBD2. CDR1 is SGHTA, CDR2 FQGTGA, per germline. J lost 9 bases, V lost 5 bases, and 12 bases had no gene match. The CDR3 extends over 15 amino acids. The CDR3 DNA is TGTGCCAGCAGCCCGCCGGGACTAGGGAAAGTTGAGCAGTTCTTC. Translated, it gives CASSPPGLGKVEQFF.

The chain is built from TRBV15 and TRBJ2-5, with D unresolved. Deletions cut 1 base from V and 8 bases from J, with 8 bases between. The length of the CDR3 is 12 residues. Germline V gene sequence: CDR1 LNHNV, CDR2 YYDKDF (reference sequence). In nucleotides, the CDR3 is TGTGCCACCAGCAGAGGCCTTAGAACCCAGTACTTC. The encoded protein is CATSRGLRTQYF.